The present T cell receptor (beta chain) was sequenced within a study of T cell repertoires in cytomegalovirus infection. Study-wide context: CMV infection plus the matching HLA type was flagged by public TCR beta signatures.

Study-level findings and limits: There were carriers of CMV plus the relevant HLA, and cumulative public TCR beta family frequency identified them. Across the ex vivo response, the dominant clonotypes were HLA-C-restricted CMV-specific TCR beta clonotypes.

This clonotype was observed a few times. Its specificity is unknown. A junction boundary mismatches the germline segment, possibly from a read error. Germline V gene sequence: CDR1 MNHNY, CDR2 SVGAGI (reference sequence). The CDR3 runs to 12 residues. A single record per CDR3 protein comes from TCRdb applying MiXCR to the reads. The sample lists 180,000 or so distinct CDR3 sequences, 15% to 20% seen once, with about 25% in the top ten. The clonotype originates from a human donor in good health (CMV status not recorded). Some clones in this sample may be carry-over from other donors' samples. Sequencing was done on a sample of CD8+ T cells from PBMCs. The J gene is TRBJ2-6, the V gene TRBV6-6; no definite D call. The CDR3 DNA follows: TGCGCCAGCAACTCTGGGGCCAACGTCCTGACTTTC. Translated, it gives CASNSGANVLTF.